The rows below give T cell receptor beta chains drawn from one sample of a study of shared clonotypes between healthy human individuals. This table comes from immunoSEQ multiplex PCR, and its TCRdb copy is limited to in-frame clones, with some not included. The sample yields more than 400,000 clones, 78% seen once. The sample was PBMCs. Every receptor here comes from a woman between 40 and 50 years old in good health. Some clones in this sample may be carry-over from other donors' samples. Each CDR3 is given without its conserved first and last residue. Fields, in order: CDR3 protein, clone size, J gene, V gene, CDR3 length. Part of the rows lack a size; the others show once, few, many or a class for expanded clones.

CDR3aa: ASSLTLGGEQF
abundance: .
j_gene: TRBJ2-1
v_gene: TRBV7-9
len: 11

CDR3aa: ATSRGQVSSYEQY
abundance: .
j_gene: TRBJ2-7
v_gene: TRBV15
len: 13

CDR3aa: ASSYPGGETQY
abundance: .
j_gene: TRBJ2-5
v_gene: TRBV11-3
len: 11

CDR3aa: ASSLTGDTEAF
abundance: .
j_gene: TRBJ1-1
v_gene: TRBV7-3
len: 11

CDR3aa: ASPGLSLNQPQH
abundance: .
j_gene: TRBJ1-5
v_gene: TRBV6-4
len: 12

CDR3aa: AWSPWGDRGRESKNYGYT
abundance: .
j_gene: TRBJ1-2
v_gene: TRBV30
len: 18

CDR3aa: ASSGHYYSNQPQH
abundance: many
j_gene: TRBJ1-5
v_gene: TRBV7-6
len: 13

CDR3aa: ASSGGWETQY
abundance: .
j_gene: TRBJ2-5
v_gene: TRBV2
len: 10

CDR3aa: ASSLAGLAGATDTQY
abundance: .
j_gene: TRBJ2-3
v_gene: TRBV7-9
len: 15

CDR3aa: ASRGGSANEKLF
abundance: few
j_gene: TRBJ1-4
v_gene: TRBV28
len: 12

CDR3aa: ASSLTTNTEAF
abundance: many
j_gene: TRBJ1-1
v_gene: TRBV7-8
len: 11

CDR3aa: ASSPYNEQF
abundance: few
j_gene: TRBJ2-1
v_gene: TRBV25-1
len: 9

CDR3aa: ASSQPGTINEQF
abundance: .
j_gene: TRBJ2-1
v_gene: TRBV5-5
len: 12

CDR3aa: ASSFPLAPTPLQETQY
abundance: .
j_gene: TRBJ2-5
v_gene: TRBV28
len: 16

CDR3aa: ASSPTGGTSGLGG
abundance: .
j_gene: TRBJ2-7
v_gene: TRBV5-1
len: 13

CDR3aa: ASSQGLSNYGYT
abundance: .
j_gene: TRBJ1-2
v_gene: TRBV4-1
len: 12

CDR3aa: ASSWTGTGGTYEQY
abundance: .
j_gene: TRBJ2-7
v_gene: TRBV5-1
len: 14

CDR3aa: ASSSRQGAEAF
abundance: few
j_gene: TRBJ1-1
v_gene: TRBV7-3
len: 11

CDR3aa: ASSLDDSWDPYEQY
abundance: .
j_gene: TRBJ2-7
v_gene: TRBV7-8
len: 14

CDR3aa: ASSLVQGGNQPQH
abundance: .
j_gene: TRBJ1-5
v_gene: TRBV7-2
len: 13

CDR3aa: ATSRGTFWTNEKLF
abundance: .
j_gene: TRBJ1-4
v_gene: TRBV15
len: 14

CDR3aa: ASSSWTGENEQF
abundance: .
j_gene: TRBJ2-1
v_gene: TRBV7-2
len: 12

CDR3aa: ASSPDRGSYEQY
abundance: .
j_gene: TRBJ2-7
v_gene: TRBV2
len: 12

CDR3aa: ASNRGSGRGDTQY
abundance: many
j_gene: TRBJ2-3
v_gene: TRBV7-9
len: 13

CDR3aa: AGTEGGKETQY
abundance: .
j_gene: TRBJ2-5
v_gene: TRBV6-1
len: 11

CDR3aa: ASSTGPGVPDTQY
abundance: .
j_gene: TRBJ2-3
v_gene: TRBV19
len: 13

CDR3aa: ASSPRDTGELF
abundance: few
j_gene: TRBJ2-2
v_gene: TRBV18
len: 11

CDR3aa: ASSFGNNEQF
abundance: many
j_gene: TRBJ2-1
v_gene: TRBV5-1
len: 10

CDR3aa: ASSLGGGPTQETQY
abundance: .
j_gene: TRBJ2-5
v_gene: TRBV5-6
len: 14

CDR3aa: ASSGPGSPTRHSYEQY
abundance: few
j_gene: TRBJ2-7
v_gene: TRBV2
len: 16

CDR3aa: ANYEQY
abundance: .
j_gene: TRBJ2-7
v_gene: TRBV21-1
len: 6

CDR3aa: ASNPGGLSSYNEQF
abundance: .
j_gene: TRBJ2-1
v_gene: TRBV5-4
len: 14

CDR3aa: ASLDRSDISYEQY
abundance: .
j_gene: TRBJ2-7
v_gene: TRBV6-1
len: 13

CDR3aa: ASCRGSGETQY
abundance: .
j_gene: TRBJ2-5
v_gene: TRBV10-2
len: 11

CDR3aa: AWSVGSQGGF
abundance: .
j_gene: TRBJ1-1
v_gene: TRBV30
len: 10

CDR3aa: ASSSFPGTNEQY
abundance: .
j_gene: TRBJ2-7
v_gene: TRBV28
len: 12

CDR3aa: AISEEQGTETQY
abundance: .
j_gene: TRBJ2-5
v_gene: TRBV10-3
len: 12

CDR3aa: ASSRLGSSTDTQY
abundance: .
j_gene: TRBJ2-3
v_gene: TRBV28
len: 13

CDR3aa: ASSLGTGGGYEQY
abundance: once
j_gene: TRBJ2-7
v_gene: TRBV7-2
len: 13

CDR3aa: ASRAADTSDGTIY
abundance: .
j_gene: TRBJ1-3
v_gene: TRBV19
len: 13

CDR3aa: ASSYRTRMNTGELF
abundance: .
j_gene: TRBJ2-2
v_gene: TRBV6-5
len: 14

CDR3aa: ASSLQGAIYNEQF
abundance: .
j_gene: TRBJ2-1
v_gene: TRBV28
len: 13

CDR3aa: ASSPPQGGRYNEQF
abundance: .
j_gene: TRBJ2-1
v_gene: TRBV18
len: 14

CDR3aa: AWLGPSRAYNEQF
abundance: .
j_gene: TRBJ2-1
v_gene: TRBV30
len: 13

CDR3aa: ASSETAYEQY
abundance: .
j_gene: TRBJ2-7
v_gene: TRBV6-1
len: 10

CDR3aa: ASSQDEVHGVDEQY
abundance: .
j_gene: TRBJ2-7
v_gene: TRBV4-2
len: 14

CDR3aa: ASSNSGGSKNIQY
abundance: .
j_gene: TRBJ2-4
v_gene: TRBV19
len: 13

CDR3aa: ASSVAGGGQGAGELF
abundance: .
j_gene: TRBJ2-2
v_gene: TRBV9
len: 15

CDR3aa: ASSLTGVGYEQY
abundance: .
j_gene: TRBJ2-7
v_gene: TRBV28
len: 12

CDR3aa: ASSLGSGVAIRELF
abundance: .
j_gene: TRBJ2-2
v_gene: TRBV27
len: 14

CDR3aa: ASSPKTWRLGAF
abundance: .
j_gene: TRBJ1-1
v_gene: TRBV5-8
len: 12

CDR3aa: ASRWTLYQETQY
abundance: .
j_gene: TRBJ2-5
v_gene: TRBV6-5
len: 12

CDR3aa: ASSPGTGRHQPQH
abundance: .
j_gene: TRBJ1-5
v_gene: TRBV9
len: 13

CDR3aa: ASSPSGSLYNEQF
abundance: .
j_gene: TRBJ2-1
v_gene: TRBV11-3
len: 13

CDR3aa: ASSPGQKSSYEQY
abundance: .
j_gene: TRBJ2-7
v_gene: TRBV18
len: 13

CDR3aa: ASSASVNTGELF
abundance: .
j_gene: TRBJ2-2
v_gene: TRBV6-4
len: 12

CDR3aa: ASSEWVVHGYT
abundance: few
j_gene: TRBJ1-2
v_gene: TRBV25-1
len: 11

CDR3aa: ASSADGALAGANVLT
abundance: .
j_gene: TRBJ2-6
v_gene: TRBV6-4
len: 15

CDR3aa: ASSLPGGDSYEQY
abundance: .
j_gene: TRBJ2-7
v_gene: TRBV11-1
len: 13

CDR3aa: ASSHPGGKDRGGGRQETQY
abundance: .
j_gene: TRBJ2-5
v_gene: TRBV4-1
len: 19